The 8 T cell receptor beta chains given below trace back to one sample, sequenced in a study of OX40 agonist ivuxolimab in advanced cancers. The repertoire was sequenced with immunoSEQ multiplex PCR; TCRdb's copy has only in-frame clones and lacks some. The table has about 39,000 clones, about 90% seen once. The sample in question was CD4+ or CD8+ T cells sorted from blood, obtained in a trial of the OX40 agonist ivuxolimab. These receptors originate from an adult with an advanced solid tumor such as melanoma, head and neck, liver or kidney cancer.

This chain links TRBV29-1 with TRBJ1-1; D gene ambiguous. This CDR3 comprises 10 residues. The V end lost 4 bases, the J end lost 4 bases, and 4 bases lay between the germline ends. Germline assignment: CDR1 SQVTM and CDR2 ANQGSEA. In DNA form, the CDR3 reads TGCAGCGTTGTGATCACTGAAGCTTTCTTT. Translated: CSVVITEAFF.

V is TRBV5-6 and J is TRBJ2-1; D unclear. V lost 4 bases to trimming and J lost 3 bases, with 17 bases between them. Germline V gives CDR1 SGHDT, CDR2 YYEEEE. This CDR3 has 16 amino acids. CDR3 coding DNA: TGTGCCAGCAGCCGGTACGTGGAGCTATTCTACAATGAGCAGTTCTTC. This translates into CASSRYVELFYNEQFF.

The rearrangement uses TRBV28 and TRBJ1-2, with D unresolved. The V gene's germline CDR1 is MDHEN and CDR2 SYDVKM. V was cut by 2 bases and J by 6 bases, with 7 bases left in between. The CDR3 has 12 residues. The CDR3 protein is CASSLRTNGYTF. CDR3 nucleotides: TGTGCCAGCAGTTTAAGGACGAATGGCTACACCTTC.

V is TRBV5-6 and J is TRBJ2-6, with D uncertain. The germline V gene encodes CDR1 SGHDT and CDR2 YYEEEE. Trimming took off 4 bases at V and 2 bases at J, with 10 bases between the two ends. The CDR3 spans 15 residues. As DNA, the CDR3 is TGTGCCAGCAGCCCCCACTCTCCTGGGGCCAACGTCCTGACTTTC. Its protein is CASSPHSPGANVLTF. The variable domain in full, completed from reference TRBV5-6 and TRBJ2-6, reads DAGVTQSPTHLIKTRGQQVTLRCSPKSGHDTVSWYQQALGQGPQFIFQYYEEEERQRGNFPDRFSGHQFPNYSSELNVNALLLGDSALYLCASSPHSPGANVLTFGAGSRLTVL.

The rearrangement joins TRBV28 to TRBJ2-5; D possibly corresponds to TRBD1 (6 bases). This CDR3 comprises 14 residues. V shed 5 bases and J shed 2 bases, with 12 bases lying between them. The germline V gene encodes CDR1 MDHEN and CDR2 SYDVKM. The CDR3 region has the DNA TGTGCCAGCAGTGTGATACAGGGTCAAGAGACCCAGTACTTC. Translated, it gives CASSVIQGQETQYF.

CDR3 DNA sequence: TGTGCCAGCAGCGCTGAGGGGAACACTGAAGCTTTCTTT. Translation gives CASSAEGNTEAFF. The chain uses TRBV9 and TRBJ1-1; D is uncertain. The CDR3 totals 13 residues. From germline, CDR1 is SGDLS and CDR2 YYNGEE. V lost 3 bases and J lost 1, with 7 bases in between. Full variable domain (missing parts from reference TRBV9 and TRBJ1-1): DSGVTQTPKHLITATGQRVTLRCSPRSGDLSVYWYQQSLDQGLQFLIQYYNGEERAKGNILERFSAQQFPDLHSELNLSSLELGDSALYFCASSAEGNTEAFFGQGTRLTVV.

The chain is built from TRBV5-4 and TRBJ2-3; no definite D call. This CDR3 has 13 residues. The V end lost 4 bases, the J end lost 4 bases, and 10 bases lay between the germline ends. The germline CDR1 and CDR2 sequences are SGHNT and YYREEE (reference sequence). The CDR3 protein is CASSGPPSDTQYF. The CDR3 bases are TGTGCCAGCAGCGGGCCTCCATCAGATACGCAGTATTTT.

J is TRBJ1-3 and V is TRBV9; D unclear. Trimming removed 0 bases from V and 0 bases from J, with 7 bases in between. The germline V gene has CDR1 SGDLS and CDR2 YYNGEE. The CDR3 covers 15 residues. CDR3 coding DNA: TGTGCCAGCAGCGTAGAGGACTCCTCTGGAAACACCATATATTTT. Translation gives CASSVEDSSGNTIYF.